The 17 T cell receptor beta chains listed next were all sequenced from one sample in a study of cytomegalovirus exposure and HLA in healthy donors. The PCR used 60 Vbeta and 13 Jbeta primers. The protocol was immunoSEQ multiplex PCR, while the TCRdb copy is restricted to in-frame clones and leaves out a portion. Of roughly 130,000 clones listed, more than 60% were seen once; the top ten hold less than 2.5%. The sequenced sample was PBMCs. The receptors were gathered from a woman in her thirties or forties in good health and CMV-seropositive.

J is TRBJ2-1 and V is TRBV13, with TRBD2 matching over 11 bases. The CDR3 runs to 18 residues. V lost 1 base and J lost 6; bases outside the gene matches: 11. Looked up from germline, CDR1 is PRHDT and CDR2 is FYEKMQ (reference sequence). The CDR3 loop is CASSLDLAGGGYSNEQFF. The DNA for the CDR3 is TGTGCCAGCAGCTTAGATCTAGCGGGAGGCGGCTATAGCAATGAGCAGTTCTTC.

This clone was observed a few times. This sequence joins TRBV4-3 and TRBJ2-5, with TRBD1 identical over 8 bases. In germline, CDR1 is LGHNA, CDR2 YSLEER. The CDR3 is 14 amino acids. Germline trimming cut 3 bases from V and 5 bases from J; bases unmatched to any gene: 5. The CDR3 region is CASSQKQGEETQYF. CDR3 DNA sequence: TGCGCCAGCAGCCAGAAACAGGGGGAGGAGACCCAGTACTTC.

The chain joins TRBV6-6 to TRBJ2-2; 11 bases are shared with TRBD1. Germline trimming cut 5 bases from V and 2 bases from J; bases unmatched to any gene: 4. This CDR3 region has 16 residues. CDR1 is MNHNY and CDR2 is SVGAGI in the germline V gene (reference sequence). The CDR3 bases are TGTGCCAGCAGTCCCCGGACAGGGGGCAACACCGGGGAGCTGTTTTTT. Protein: CASSPRTGGNTGELFF.

This clone appeared a few times. The chain uses TRBV6-5 and TRBJ1-1; D gene ambiguous. Germline V CDR1 and CDR2: MNHEY, SVGAGI. Trimming shortened V by 7 bases and J by 8 bases, and 2 bases separated the two germline ends. The CDR3 has 8 residues. Written as DNA, the CDR3 is TGTGCCAGCACGGAAGCTTTCTTT. Its protein product is CASTEAFF.

This clone appeared once. The V call is TRBV4-3, the J call TRBJ2-1; 8 bases agree with TRBD2. The CDR3 length is 17 residues. The trim removed 4 bases at V and 7 bases at J, leaving 15 bases unmatched. Germline V gene sequence: CDR1 LGHNA, CDR2 YSLEER. Here the CDR3 DNA reads TGCGCCAGCAGCCGGGCAGGAGCGAGCGGGAGTCGGAATGAGCAGTTCTTC. It yields the protein CASSRAGASGSRNEQFF.

V gene TRBV9 combines with J gene TRBJ2-5, with D tentatively TRBD1 (5 bases). Deletions cut 1 base from V and 1 base from J, with 11 bases between. Per germline, CDR1 SGDLS and CDR2 YYNGEE. The CDR3 consists of 15 residues. The DNA of the CDR3 is TGTGCCAGCAGCGTATTGCCAGGGCGCCAAGAGACCCAGTACTTC. This encodes CASSVLPGRQETQYF.

In its sample, this clone was seen a few times. The J gene is TRBJ2-1, the V gene TRBV19, with a weak D call TRBD2 (5 bases). With 7 bases removed from V and 13 bases from J, the gap between germline ends came to 17 bases. This CDR3 region has 12 residues. The germline CDR1 and CDR2 sequences are LNHDA and SQIVND (reference sequence). CDR3: CASTSPRARQFF. The CDR3 region has the DNA TGTGCCAGTACTTCTCCGAGGGCCAGACAGTTCTTC.

In DNA form, the CDR3 reads TGTGCCAGCAGTTCCTGGACAGGGGGGACTAACTATGGCTACACCTTC. It yields the protein CASSSWTGGTNYGYTF. The rearrangement links TRBV27 to TRBJ1-2; 10 nucleotides align to TRBD1. Per germline, CDR1 MNHEY and CDR2 SMNVEV (reference sequence). After removal of 4 bases from V and 0 bases from J, the junction contained 5 bases not matched to a gene. The CDR3 runs 16 residues.

The chain combines TRBV19 with TRBJ1-2; TRBD1 might be the D (5 bases). Deletions cut 9 bases from V and 2 bases from J, with 13 bases between. The CDR3 runs to 13 residues. Germline V gives CDR1 LNHDA, CDR2 SQIVND (reference sequence). The CDR3 reads CASRAGGNYGYTF. CDR3 nucleotide sequence: TGTGCCAGCCGGGCCGGGGGAAACTATGGCTACACCTTC. Full variable domain (missing parts from reference TRBV19 and TRBJ1-2): DGGITQSPKYLFRKEGQNVTLSCEQNLNHDAMYWYRQDPGQGLRLIYYSQIVNDFQKGDIAEGYSVSREKKESFPLTVTSAQKNPTAFYLCASRAGGNYGYTFGSGTRLTVV.

V usage is TRBV7-2 and J usage is TRBJ2-7, with D perhaps matching TRBD2 (6 bases). Trimming took off 6 bases at V and 0 bases at J, with 12 bases between the two ends. The germline V gene encodes CDR1 SGHTA and CDR2 FQGNSA. The CDR3 covers 14 residues. CDR3 DNA sequence: TGTGCCAGCAGAAGGGACTTCAACTCCTACGAGCAGTACTTC. The encoded protein is CASRRDFNSYEQYF.

V gene TRBV28 combines with J gene TRBJ2-3, with TRBD1 as a possible D gene (5 bases). V lost 1 base to trimming and J lost 0 bases, with 20 bases between them. Germline V CDR1 and CDR2: MDHEN, SYDVKM. The CDR3 runs 19 residues. This CDR3 is CASSLFAGIPGTSTDTQYF. For the CDR3, the DNA is TGTGCCAGCAGTTTATTTGCAGGGATCCCCGGTACTAGCACAGATACGCAGTATTTT. The variable domain in full, completed from reference TRBV28 and TRBJ2-3, reads DVKVTQSSRYLVKRTGEKVFLECVQDMDHENMFWYRQDPGLGLRLIYFSYDVKMKEKGDIPEGYSVSREKKERFSLILESASTNQTSMYLCASSLFAGIPGTSTDTQYFGPGTRLTVL.

V gene TRBV7-9 combines with J gene TRBJ2-3; D gene ambiguous. This CDR3 has 14 amino acids. The V gene's germline CDR1 is SEHNR and CDR2 FQNEAQ (reference sequence). Trimming removed 5 bases at V and 2 bases at J, with 11 bases between. The CDR3 DNA reads as TGTGCCAGCAGCCCGAGAGTTATCACAGATACGCAGTATTTT. Protein sequence: CASSPRVITDTQYF.

The chain recombines TRBV5-1 with TRBJ2-3; D is perhaps TRBD1 (6 bases). V was pared by 3 bases and J by 2 bases, with 13 bases between. CDR1 is SGHRS and CDR2 is YFSETQ in the germline V gene. The CDR3 is 15 amino acids. The CDR3 spells CASSSADRTTDTQYF. CDR3 DNA: TGCGCCAGCAGCTCGGCAGACAGGACCACAGATACGCAGTATTTT.

The rearrangement joins TRBV6-5 to TRBJ2-3, with 9 bases fitting TRBD1. The V and J ends lost 5 bases and 3 bases, in that order; junction bases with no gene match: 6. Germline V gives CDR1 MNHEY, CDR2 SVGAGI. The CDR3 extends over 15 amino acids. CDR3 residues: CASSLRTGVTDTQYF. DNA for the CDR3: TGTGCCAGCAGTCTCAGGACAGGGGTTACAGATACGCAGTATTTT.

V gene TRBV7-2 combines with J gene TRBJ1-5; no firm D call. Germline V lookup: CDR1 SGHTA, CDR2 FQGNSA. CDR3 length equals 13 residues. V was cut by 1 base and J by 4 bases, with 5 bases left in between. As DNA, the CDR3 is TGTGCCAGCAGCTTAGGTCAAAATCAGCCCCAGCATTTT. This codes for CASSLGQNQPQHF.

The chain couples TRBV5-3 to TRBJ1-2, with D possibly TRBD1 on 6 matching bases. TRBV5-3 is marked as an open reading frame, function uncertain. This CDR3 comprises 15 residues. The V end lost 4 bases, the J end lost 4 bases, and 17 bases lay between the germline ends. CDR3 protein: CARSLSYREAYGYTF. The CDR3 region has the DNA TGTGCCAGAAGCCTATCCTACAGGGAAGCCTATGGCTACACCTTC.

The chain joins TRBV23-1 to TRBJ1-3, with D hard to call. TRBV23-1 is an ORF, and what it does is uncertain. V lost 2 bases and J 2 bases, leaving 7 bases between the germline ends. There are 14 residues in the CDR3. CDR3 residues: CASSQPPAGNTIYF. The CDR3 DNA reads TGCGCCAGCAGTCAACCCCCGGCTGGAAACACCATATATTTT.